This entry describes one T cell receptor (beta chain). What antigen it recognizes has not been identified. It has no much larger one-base neighbor in the sample; base qualities were not kept. The source of the sample is a study of breast tumors, draining lymph nodes, adjacent tissues (dated by TCRdb to the mid-2010s). About the full investigation: Breast cancer patients provided tumor, adjacent nontumor tissue and axillary lymph nodes, and the study compared the TCR beta repertoires across these three sources. In human breast cancer, the study set out to assess how tumor, surrounding tissue and draining lymph node repertoires relate to one another and whether T cells might be exchanged between them. Paper-wide results and their limitations: Tumor and nontumor tissue repertoires were found to be significantly more similar in luminal-like than in basal-like breast cancer. A scenario in which most tumor T cells derive from the lymph node and then expand within tumor tissue was judged to be consistent with the data. The conclusion that tumor T cells originate in lymph nodes was framed as consistent with a hypothesis rather than directly demonstrated. Tumors showed preferential V and J gene usage, and their T-cell repertoire diversity fell below that of lymph nodes yet above that of nontumor tissue.

Trimming leaves V shorter by 3 bases and J shorter by 4 bases, with the junction holding 11 bases beyond the gene matches. As encoded in the germline V gene (reference sequence), CDR1 is DFQATT while CDR2 is SNEGSKA. Reading from cysteine to phenylalanine, the CDR3 counts 16 amino acids. Only the CDR3 DNA is retained, 48 bases long and in frame from the first base. This sample was sequenced with an Illumina HiSeq 2000. Multiplex PCR amplification was used to build the TCR beta chain libraries. High-throughput sequencing was used to analyze the amplified TCR beta chain products. Starting from the raw public reads, TCRdb applied fastp trimming at Q25, assembled clones with MiXCR and retained in-frame beta chains. One record per CDR3 amino acid sequence lists the most common genes and DNA. The sample table records a few hundred thousand distinct CDR3 sequences; 34% of these occur just once. The ten largest clones represent 3.6% of the sample.

Lymph node samples were obtained from the axillary draining lymph nodes of breast cancer patients. The sequencing sample was made of axillary lymph node tissue. The receptor comes from a female donor with breast cancer. Some clones in this sample may be carry-over from other donors' samples. The V and J segments used are TRBV20-1 and TRBJ2-2; 7 bases in the junction line up with TRBD2. At the DNA level, the sequence is TGCAGTGCTAGTGGTTTGGTTTCTAGCGGCACCGGGGAGCTGTTTTTT. Translated, this is CSASGLVSSGTGELFF.